Sequencing of this TCR beta chain was carried out in a study of identifying expanded T cells in peripheral blood. General study results and limits: Across healthy donors, higher total template counts meant significantly greater approximately two-week count variance. Technical replicates showed roughly 1.2 changed clones; two weeks about 16.4; four weeks 19.

Healthy donors had no documented immune events, such as infections, while sampled. Of note for this clone: Its antigen is currently unknown.

The CDR3 is 17 residues long. CDR1 is SGHTA and CDR2 is FQGNSA in the germline V gene. V was cut by 5 bases and J by 1 base, with 19 bases left in between. Generated by immunoSEQ multiplex PCR, the TCRdb table keeps only in-frame clones and is missing some. Seen here are about 58,000 clones, approximately 90% observed once, and the top ten hold 3.6%. The sample comprised blood. This sequence originates from a person aged 18 to 75 in good health. The chain employs TRBV7-2 and TRBJ2-3; possibly TRBD1 or TRBD2 for D (5 bases each). CDR3 protein: CASSTLGRGRRTDTQYF. CDR3 in DNA: TGTGCCAGCAGCACCTTGGGACGGGGACGCCGCACAGATACGCAGTATTTT.